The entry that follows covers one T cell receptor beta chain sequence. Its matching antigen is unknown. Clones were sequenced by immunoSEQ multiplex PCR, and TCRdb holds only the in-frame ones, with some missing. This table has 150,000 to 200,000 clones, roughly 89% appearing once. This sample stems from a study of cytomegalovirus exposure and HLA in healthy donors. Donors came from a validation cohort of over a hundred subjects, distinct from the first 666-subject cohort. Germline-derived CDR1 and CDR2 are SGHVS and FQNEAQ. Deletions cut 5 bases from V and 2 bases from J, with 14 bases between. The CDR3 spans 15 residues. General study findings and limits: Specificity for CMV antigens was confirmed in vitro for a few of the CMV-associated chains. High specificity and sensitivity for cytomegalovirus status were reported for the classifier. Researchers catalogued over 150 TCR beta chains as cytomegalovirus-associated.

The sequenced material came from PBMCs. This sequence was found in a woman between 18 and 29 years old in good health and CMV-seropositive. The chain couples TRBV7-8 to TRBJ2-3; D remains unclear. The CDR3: CASSPSRLNTDTQYF. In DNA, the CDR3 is TGTGCCAGCAGCCCCTCCCGACTCAACACAGATACGCAGTATTTT.